A selection of T cell receptor beta chains follows, all from one sample in a study of blood T cell repertoires in COVID-19. Some clones are missing from TCRdb's copy, which holds only in-frame ones; the method was immunoSEQ multiplex PCR. The sample records about 170,000 clones, roughly four fifths being singletons. Sequencing was performed on peripheral blood. The receptor set was obtained from a man aged 70 or older with active or convalescent COVID-19. The CDR3 runs from the conserved cysteine through the conserved F or W. Fields, in order: V gene, clone size, D gene, J gene, CDR3 DNA, CDR3 protein. The D gene is left open where the match is weak. For some rows the clone size is stated as once, few or many, or as a class when expanded; others skip it.

TRBV7-9	-	-	TRBJ2-5	TGTGCCAGCAGCACGGGGCAAGAGACCCAGTACTTC	CASSTGQETQYF
TRBV7-3	once	TRBD1	TRBJ2-3	TGTGCCAGCAGCACGGGGCGTTATACCGGGACAGGGACAGATACGCAGTATTTT	CASSTGRYTGTGTDTQYF
TRBV6-2/TRBV6-3	once	TRBD2	TRBJ2-7	TGTGCCAGCAGTTACTCCTTCGGGACTAGCGGGAGCTACGAGCAGTACTTC	CASSYSFGTSGSYEQYF
TRBV14	once	TRBD1	TRBJ1-2	TGTGCCAGCAGCCACCTCCGGACAGGGTCAAACTATGGCTACACCTTC	CASSHLRTGSNYGYTF
TRBV6-5	-	TRBD1	TRBJ1-1	TGTGCCAGCAGTCCCGAGACAGGGGGAGCTTTCTTT	CASSPETGGAFF
TRBV6-5	-	-	TRBJ1-6	TGTGCCAGCAGTTACTCGAGGGGGACACTTAATTCACCCCTCCACTTT	CASSYSRGTLNSPLHF
TRBV19	few	-	TRBJ1-5	TGTGCCAGTAGTATGACACCGAATCAGCCCCAGCATTTT	CASSMTPNQPQHF
TRBV4-3	-	-	TRBJ1-2	TGCGCCAGCAGCCAAGATTCCCCCGGACTTAACTATGGCTACACCTTC	CASSQDSPGLNYGYTF
TRBV10-3	-	-	TRBJ2-3	TGTGCCATCAGTGTCCCCGGAGGAGAAGATACGCAGTATTTT	CAISVPGGEDTQYF
TRBV11-2	-	-	TRBJ2-7	TGTGCCAGCAGCTTGGGCCCGGGGAGTACCTACGAGCAGTACTTC	CASSLGPGSTYEQYF
TRBV19	-	TRBD2	TRBJ2-3	TGTGCCAGTAGTAAGGGACTAGCGGTAAGCACAGATACGCAGTATTTT	CASSKGLAVSTDTQYF
TRBV27	-	-	TRBJ1-6	TGTGCCAGCAATTTGCGGAATTCACCCCTCCACTTT	CASNLRNSPLHF
TRBV18	once	-	TRBJ2-1	TGTGCCAGCTCACCTTTAGCCACGAGCTCCTACAATGAGCAGTTCTTC	CASSPLATSSYNEQFF
TRBV2	-	-	TRBJ1-1	TGTGCCAGCAGTGAAAACTGGAACACTGAAGCTTTCTTT	CASSENWNTEAFF
TRBV9	-	-	TRBJ1-1	TGTGCCAGCAGCGTAGAGGGGGGGAGCACTGAAGCTTTCTTT	CASSVEGGSTEAFF
TRBV6-6	-	-	TRBJ2-4	TGTGCCAGCAGTTACGGGCCCCCGGACATTCAGTACTTC	CASSYGPPDIQYF
TRBV18	-	-	TRBJ2-3	TGTGCCAGCTCACCCCGGGGAGGGGGAGATACGCAGTATTTT	CASSPRGGGDTQYF
TRBV30	-	-	TRBJ1-5	TGTGCCTGGAGTGTTGCTTCAGGGAATCAGCCCCAGCATTTT	CAWSVASGNQPQHF
TRBV7-9	-	TRBD1	TRBJ1-5	TGTGCCAGCAGCTACTCCGGGACAGCTAGCAATCAGCCCCAGCATTTT	CASSYSGTASNQPQHF
TRBV10-3	once	TRBD1	TRBJ1-5	TGTGCCATCAGGGGACAGGGGGCCGGTCAGCCCCAGCATTTT	CAIRGQGAGQPQHF
TRBV10-3	-	TRBD1	TRBJ1-1	TGTGCCATCAGTGGACAGGGAATGAACACTGAAGCTTTCTTT	CAISGQGMNTEAFF
TRBV29-1	-	-	TRBJ1-1	TGCAGCGTTCGGTCTGGGAGCACTGAAGCTTTCTTT	CSVRSGSTEAFF
TRBV4-3	-	-	TRBJ1-1	TGCGCCAGCAGCCAAGGTCCGGGAGGGAGGACTGAAGCTTTCTTT	CASSQGPGGRTEAFF
TRBV18	once	-	TRBJ2-3	TGTGCCAGCTCACTTTCAGGCACAGATACGCAGTATTTT	CASSLSGTDTQYF
TRBV19	-	TRBD1	TRBJ2-1	TGTGCCAGTAGTATAGGGCAGGGGGTGCCCTACAATGAGCAGTTCTTC	CASSIGQGVPYNEQFF
TRBV27	-	TRBD1	TRBJ1-1	TGTGCCAGCCAACTTTCCCCCGGGACAGGGGGGGCTGAAGCTTTCTTT	CASQLSPGTGGAEAFF
TRBV29-1	-	-	TRBJ1-6	TGCAGCGCCCAAATCGGGGAGAATAATTCACCCCTCCACTTT	CSAQIGENNSPLHF
TRBV6-5	-	TRBD1	TRBJ2-1	TGTGCCAGCAGGCCCGACAGGGGGCCCGTCAATGAGCAGTTCTTC	CASRPDRGPVNEQFF
TRBV25-1	-	TRBD1	TRBJ1-2	TGTGCCAGCAGTGAGGGAGTCGGGACAGACTATGGCTACACCTTC	CASSEGVGTDYGYTF
TRBV3-1/TRBV3-2	-	-	TRBJ1-2	TGTGCCAGCAGCCAAGCCTTGGGCGGGTTTGGCGGCTACACCTTC	CASSQALGGFGGYTF
TRBV7-2	-	TRBD1	TRBJ2-3	TGTGCCAGCAGCTCCCTGACAGGGCCCACAGATACGCAGTATTTT	CASSSLTGPTDTQYF
TRBV5-1	-	TRBD1	TRBJ1-2	TGCGCCAGCAGCCCTATTCGACCGGGACAGGGGAGCATTAACTATGGCTACACCTTC	CASSPIRPGQGSINYGYTF
TRBV19	-	-	TRBJ2-3	TGTGCCAGTATCGGAAGACTCACAGATACGCAGTATTTT	CASIGRLTDTQYF
TRBV28	few	TRBD1	TRBJ2-1	TGTGCCAGCAGTTCGGGACAGGGGGCTAAAAATGAGCAGTTCTTC	CASSSGQGAKNEQFF
TRBV7-8	-	-	TRBJ2-2	TGTGCCAGCAGCTTAGCGAGAGGGTCAAGCACCGGGGAGCTGTTTTTT	CASSLARGSSTGELFF
TRBV2	-	-	TRBJ1-1	TGTGCCAGCAGTAACCCAGGACAGATGAACACTGAAGCTTTCTTT	CASSNPGQMNTEAFF
TRBV19	-	-	TRBJ1-5	TGTGCCAGTAGTATTCAGGCAGGGTATCAGCCCCAGCATTTT	CASSIQAGYQPQHF
TRBV6-5	-	-	TRBJ1-3	TGTGCCAGCAGTTACTCGAGAACTGGCTCTGGAAACACCATATATTTT	CASSYSRTGSGNTIYF
TRBV27	-	TRBD2	TRBJ2-7	TGTGCCAGCAGTTTGCGGGAGGGAACCTACGAGCAGTACTTC	CASSLREGTYEQYF
TRBV27	-	TRBD2	TRBJ2-1	TGTGCCAGCAGCCTTTTCCTCCTAACGGGAGGAGGGTACAATGAGCAGTTCTTC	CASSLFLLTGGGYNEQFF
TRBV24-1	once	TRBD1	TRBJ1-1	TGTGCCACCAGTGACGCTCGGACAGGGAACACTGAAGCTTTCTTT	CATSDARTGNTEAFF
TRBV18	-	-	TRBJ2-7	TGTGCCAGCTCTTCACAGGGGGGGACCGAAAACGAGCAGTACTTC	CASSSQGGTENEQYF
TRBV10-1	-	TRBD1	TRBJ1-5	TGCGCCAGCTATCAGGGGGCATGGGGCAATCAGCCCCAGCATTTT	CASYQGAWGNQPQHF